Following are 12 T cell receptor beta chains from one sample sequenced in a study of shared clonotypes between healthy human individuals. Libraries were prepared by immunoSEQ multiplex PCR; TCRdb keeps only in-frame clonotypes and omits some of them. This table has approximately 120,000 clones, around 68% appearing once. Material: memory CD8+ T cells sorted from blood. Subset described: CD45RO+ cells pooled with CCR7-negative TemRA cells. The receptors stem from a woman younger than 45 in good health.

This clone was counted between two and nine times. This sequence joins TRBV19 and TRBJ2-3; TRBD2 might be the D (6 bases). Deletions cut 6 bases from V and 6 bases from J, with 25 bases between. The CDR3 is made up of 17 amino acids. The germline V gene encodes CDR1 LNHDA and CDR2 SQIVND (reference sequence). CDR3 DNA: TGTGCCAGTAGCATCGTGGGAGCGGGTGAACAATGGGATACGCAGTATTTT. Translation gives CASSIVGAGEQWDTQYF.

This clone was seen only a few times. The chain joins TRBV6-1 to TRBJ1-6; 8 positions agree with TRBD1. The CDR3 has 14 amino acids. Per the germline V gene, CDR1 is MNHNS and CDR2 is SASEGT. V was clipped by 1 base and J by 7 bases; unmatched bases: 0. The DNA for the CDR3 is TGTGCCAGCAGTGAAGGGACAGGGAATTCACCCCTCCACTTT. This sequence encodes CASSEGTGNSPLHF.

This chain uses TRBV10-3 with TRBJ2-1; unclear D gene. Deletions cut 2 bases from V and 2 bases from J, with 13 bases between. The CDR3 length is 16 residues. CDR1 ENHRY and CDR2 SYGVKD come from the germline V gene. The CDR3 DNA reads TGTGCCATCAGTGAGGGGGTAGAGGATCCCTACAATGAGCAGTTCTTC. Its protein is CAISEGVEDPYNEQFF.

The chain combines TRBV5-4 with TRBJ2-1; D tentatively fits TRBD1 or TRBD2 (5 bases each). Trimming cost V 4 bases and J 5 bases, with 25 bases left between them. The CDR3 is 18 residues long. CDR1 and CDR2 from the germline V gene are SGHNT and YYREEE (reference sequence). CDR3 coding DNA: TGTGCCAGCAGCCCCCCTCGTTGGGGACCGGGGATCAACAATGAGCAGTTCTTC. This sequence encodes CASSPPRWGPGINNEQFF.

The chain carries TRBV9 and TRBJ2-1; D is undetermined. The CDR3 covers 16 residues. Per germline, CDR1 SGDLS and CDR2 YYNGEE. With 0 bases removed from V and 7 bases from J, the gap between germline ends came to 17 bases. The chain's CDR3 is CASSVGGNLHGNEQFF. Here the CDR3 DNA reads TGTGCCAGCAGCGTAGGGGGAAACCTTCATGGGAATGAGCAGTTCTTC.

This clone was counted between two and nine times. This rearrangement joins TRBV11-2 to TRBJ2-1; D call uncertain. The CDR3 extends over 14 amino acids. V gave up 1 base and J gave up 4 bases, with 8 bases separating them. Per germline, CDR1 SGHAT and CDR2 FQNNGV. This CDR3 is CASSLVGYYNEQFF. In DNA, the CDR3 is TGTGCCAGCAGCTTAGTTGGTTATTACAATGAGCAGTTCTTC.

This chain connects TRBV29-1 to TRBJ2-7; D unresolved. V was cut by 4 bases and J by 3 bases, with 13 bases left in between. The CDR3 is made up of 13 amino acids. CDR1 is SQVTM, CDR2 ANQGSEA, per germline. CDR3 protein: CSVVPPNLYEQYF. CDR3 in DNA: TGCAGCGTTGTTCCCCCGAACCTCTACGAGCAGTACTTC.

The CDR3 spells CASSYSHGNYGYTF. CDR3 in DNA: TGTGCCAGCAGTTACTCGCACGGAAACTATGGCTACACCTTC. This sequence joins TRBV6-5 and TRBJ1-2; no clear D. The germline CDR1 and CDR2 sequences are MNHEY and SVGAGI. This CDR3 region has 14 residues. Trimming cost V 0 bases and J 2 bases, with 7 bases left between them.

This clone was recorded a few times. The V call is TRBV6-1, the J call TRBJ1-4, with D possibly TRBD1 on 5 matching bases. V was pared by 6 bases and J by 8 bases, with 16 bases between. The V gene's germline CDR1 is MNHNS and CDR2 SASEGT. The CDR3 is made up of 14 amino acids. The CDR3: CASRLGVEAEKLFF. In nucleotides, the CDR3 is TGTGCCAGCAGATTGGGGGTGGAAGCGGAAAAACTGTTTTTT.

DNA for the CDR3: TGTGCCAGCAGCTTCCCGGGGACCCCCACTGAAGCTTTCTTT. Protein: CASSFPGTPTEAFF. This chain uses TRBV5-4 with TRBJ1-1; a weak D match, TRBD1 (5 bases). Germline loops: CDR1 SGHNT, CDR2 YYREEE (reference sequence). The germline V and J ends were trimmed by 2 bases and 4 bases, with 12 bases remaining between them. CDR3 length: 14 amino acids.

This sequence joins TRBV28 and TRBJ2-6, with a tentative D call TRBD1 (5 bases). Trimming removed 5 bases at V and 0 bases at J, with 11 bases between. Germline V gene data show CDR1 as MDHEN and CDR2 as SYDVKM. The length of the CDR3 is 16 residues. The CDR3 coding sequence is TGTGCCAGCAGTCTCTTGACAGACTCTGGGGCCAACGTCCTGACTTTC. Translation: CASSLLTDSGANVLTF.

The sample holds a few counts of this clone. The chain links TRBV7-9 to TRBJ2-3; 9 bases line up with TRBD2. The V segment lost 5 bases and the J segment 5 bases; nucleotides outside the gene matches: 11. The CDR3 is made up of 16 amino acids. Per the germline V gene, CDR1 is SEHNR and CDR2 is FQNEAQ (reference sequence). The CDR3 DNA is TGTGCCAGCAGCCTCAACTCACTAGCGGGTGGAGATACGCAGTATTTT. Translation gives CASSLNSLAGGDTQYF.